This T cell receptor (beta chain) was sequenced in a study of cytomegalovirus exposure and HLA in healthy donors. Details on this clone: Because the CDR3's place on the DNA is in doubt, the DNA is left out and the CDR3 is given as listed by TCRdb.

The study ran its PCR with 60 Vbeta and 13 Jbeta primers. Produced via immunoSEQ multiplex PCR; TCRdb's table is partial and in-frame only. Of roughly 45,000 clones listed, around 64% are singletons. Counting both end residues, the CDR3 totals 16 amino acids. The sample taken for sequencing was PBMCs. The receptor's source is a human donor in good health. V is TRBV21-1 and J is TRBJ1-5; the D call of TRBD1 is as the table states it, not checked on the DNA. TRBV21-1 is deemed a pseudogene. The CDR3 protein is CASSKWGTGTNQPQHF.